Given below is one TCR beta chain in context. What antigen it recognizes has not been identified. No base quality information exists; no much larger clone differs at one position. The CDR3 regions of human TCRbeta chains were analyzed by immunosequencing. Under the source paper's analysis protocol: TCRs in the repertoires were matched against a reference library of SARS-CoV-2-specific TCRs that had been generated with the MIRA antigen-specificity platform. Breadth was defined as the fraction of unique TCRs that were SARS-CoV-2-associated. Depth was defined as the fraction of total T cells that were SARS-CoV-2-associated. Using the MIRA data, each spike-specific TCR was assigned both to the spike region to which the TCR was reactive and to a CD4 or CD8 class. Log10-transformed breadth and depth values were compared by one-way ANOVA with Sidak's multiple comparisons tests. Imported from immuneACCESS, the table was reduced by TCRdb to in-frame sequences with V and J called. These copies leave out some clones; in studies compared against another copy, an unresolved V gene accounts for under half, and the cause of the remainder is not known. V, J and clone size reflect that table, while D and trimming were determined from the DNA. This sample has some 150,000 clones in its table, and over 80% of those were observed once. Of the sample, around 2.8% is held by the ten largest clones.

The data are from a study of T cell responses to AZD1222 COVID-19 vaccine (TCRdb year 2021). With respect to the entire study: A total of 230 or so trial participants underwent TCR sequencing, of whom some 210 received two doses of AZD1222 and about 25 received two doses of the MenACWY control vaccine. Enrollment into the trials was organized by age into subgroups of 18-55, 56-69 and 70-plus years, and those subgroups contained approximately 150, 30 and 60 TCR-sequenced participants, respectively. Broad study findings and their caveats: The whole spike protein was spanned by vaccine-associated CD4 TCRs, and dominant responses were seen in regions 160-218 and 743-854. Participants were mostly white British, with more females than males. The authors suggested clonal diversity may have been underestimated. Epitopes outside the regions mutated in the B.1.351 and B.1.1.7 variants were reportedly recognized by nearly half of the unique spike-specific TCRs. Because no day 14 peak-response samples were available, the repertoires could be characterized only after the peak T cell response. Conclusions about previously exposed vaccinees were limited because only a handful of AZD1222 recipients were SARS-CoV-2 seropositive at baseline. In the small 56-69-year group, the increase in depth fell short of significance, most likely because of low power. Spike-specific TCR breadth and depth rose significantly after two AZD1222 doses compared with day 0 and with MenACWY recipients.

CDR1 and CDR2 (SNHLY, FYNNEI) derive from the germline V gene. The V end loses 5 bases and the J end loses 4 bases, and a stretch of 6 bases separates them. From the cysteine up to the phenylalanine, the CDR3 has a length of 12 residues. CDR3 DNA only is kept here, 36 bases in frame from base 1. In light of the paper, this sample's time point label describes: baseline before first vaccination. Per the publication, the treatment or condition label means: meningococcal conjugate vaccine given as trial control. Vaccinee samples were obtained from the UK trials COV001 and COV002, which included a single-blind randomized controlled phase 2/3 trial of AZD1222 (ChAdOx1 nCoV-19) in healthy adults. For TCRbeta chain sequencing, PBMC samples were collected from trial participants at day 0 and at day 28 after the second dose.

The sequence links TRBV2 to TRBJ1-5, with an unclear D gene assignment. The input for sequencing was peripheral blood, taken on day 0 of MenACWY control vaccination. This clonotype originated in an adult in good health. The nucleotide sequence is TGTGCCAGCAGTATGGGGAATCAGCCCCAGCATTTT. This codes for CASSMGNQPQHF.